A selection of T cell receptor beta chains follows, all from one sample in a study of control samples from healthy donors and cancer patients. The assay was immunoSEQ multiplex PCR, and TCRdb's table has in-frame clones only and misses some. This sample yields about 110,000 clones, of which 88% are seen a single time; 3.7% belongs to the top ten. Specimen: PBMCs. The receptor source for this set is a woman aged 60-75 years with lung cancer. The CDR3 runs from the conserved cysteine through the conserved F or W.

TRBV18 | CASSPPDQGSSYEQYF
TRBV24-1 | CATKESNQPQHF
TRBV6-5 | CASSHGANYGYTF
TRBV7-2 | CASEEGLGLREQFF
TRBV5-4 | CASSLNRGNTEAFF
TRBV5-1 | CASSLAGGNTEAFF
TRBV12-3/TRBV12-4 | CASRDSYGYTF
TRBV6-5 | CASSYGAGTGNTIYF
TRBV7-9 | CASSLELEISYGYTF
TRBV5-1 | CASSLASLTGLGNGYTF
TRBV5-1 | CASSFDSTKSSYEQYF
TRBV6-1 | CASSGRTGGRVGNTEAFF
TRBV7-2 | CASRLSGGSTSTDTQYF
TRBV2 | CASSEWGEGAKNIQYF
TRBV19 | CASRTGATDTQYF
TRBV7-2 | CASSLMAGGGTNYGYTF
TRBV7-9 | CASSSYTDTQYF
TRBV3-1/TRBV3-2 | CASSLGTSGSREQFF
TRBV27 | CASSTGQVPYNEQFF
TRBV19 | CASSPQDRLNTEAFF
TRBV9 | CASSVVSRTDTQYF
TRBV18 | CASSPRAVQETQYF
TRBV4-3 | CASSQVWQYRTEAFF
TRBV6-2/TRBV6-3 | CASSYEAGGNEQFF